Listed below are T cell receptor beta chains from one sample, sequenced in a study of T cell responses to AZD1222 COVID-19 vaccine. TCRdb keeps only in-frame clones here, not all; method: immunoSEQ multiplex PCR. This table holds some 170,000 clones, approximately 95% found once. The specimen was peripheral blood, collected 28 days after the second dose of the MenACWY control vaccine. The receptors originated from an adult who received the MenACWY meningococcal vaccine as a control. Both conserved end residues are part of each CDR3. The order of the fields is D gene, V gene, J gene, clone size, CDR3 DNA, CDR3 protein. D genes are given only for firm matches. Some rows mark clone size as missing; the rest say once, few, many or name a class of expanded clone.

d_call: -; v_call: TRBV11-2; j_call: TRBJ2-3; clone_size: -; cdr3_nt: TGTGCCAGCAGCCCGACTGAGCTTGGAGATACGCAGTATTTT; cdr3_aa: CASSPTELGDTQYF
d_call: -; v_call: TRBV6-6; j_call: TRBJ1-5; clone_size: -; cdr3_nt: TGTGCCAGCAGTTACTTCGGTGACTTGGGCAATCAGCCCCAGCATTTT; cdr3_aa: CASSYFGDLGNQPQHF
d_call: TRBD1; v_call: TRBV7-2; j_call: TRBJ1-6; clone_size: -; cdr3_nt: TGTGCCAGCAGCTTAAACAGGGGGTTACCCGGTTCACCCCTCCACTTT; cdr3_aa: CASSLNRGLPGSPLHF
d_call: -; v_call: TRBV3-1/TRBV3-2; j_call: TRBJ1-2; clone_size: -; cdr3_nt: TGTGCCAGCAGCCAGGCAGGAAGAAACTATGGCTACACCTTC; cdr3_aa: CASSQAGRNYGYTF
d_call: -; v_call: TRBV5-1; j_call: TRBJ1-4; clone_size: -; cdr3_nt: TGCGCCAGCAGCTTCGCACAGAATGGAGCAACTAATGAAAAACTGTTTTTT; cdr3_aa: CASSFAQNGATNEKLFF
d_call: -; v_call: TRBV5-1; j_call: TRBJ1-3; clone_size: once; cdr3_nt: TGCGCCAGCAGCCGGGACATCTCTGGAAACACCATATATTTT; cdr3_aa: CASSRDISGNTIYF
d_call: -; v_call: TRBV28; j_call: TRBJ2-3; clone_size: -; cdr3_nt: TGTGCCAGCAGGCCGGACTACCTCACAGATACGCAGTATTTT; cdr3_aa: CASRPDYLTDTQYF
d_call: -; v_call: TRBV7-9; j_call: TRBJ1-6; clone_size: -; cdr3_nt: TGTGCCAGCAGCTTACCAGGGGCTTATAATTCACCCCTCCACTTT; cdr3_aa: CASSLPGAYNSPLHF
d_call: -; v_call: TRBV28; j_call: TRBJ2-1; clone_size: -; cdr3_nt: TGTGCCAGCAGTCTACCCCGACTGGGGGAATATGAGCAGTTCTTC; cdr3_aa: CASSLPRLGEYEQFF
d_call: -; v_call: TRBV5-6; j_call: TRBJ2-2; clone_size: -; cdr3_nt: TGTGCCAGCAGTAGGGAGATTGGGGAGCTGTTTTTT; cdr3_aa: CASSREIGELFF
d_call: -; v_call: TRBV6-5; j_call: TRBJ1-1; clone_size: once; cdr3_nt: TGTGCCAGCACATCTCAATTGAACACTGAAGCTTTCTTT; cdr3_aa: CASTSQLNTEAFF
d_call: TRBD1; v_call: TRBV9; j_call: TRBJ2-2; clone_size: -; cdr3_nt: TGTGCCAGCAGCGTAGATGGACAGGGAGGCACCGGGGAGCTGTTTTTT; cdr3_aa: CASSVDGQGGTGELFF
d_call: TRBD1; v_call: TRBV5-5; j_call: TRBJ1-5; clone_size: -; cdr3_nt: TGTGCCAGCAGCCTCGAACAGGGGAAACAGCCCCAGCATTTT; cdr3_aa: CASSLEQGKQPQHF
d_call: -; v_call: TRBV4-3; j_call: TRBJ1-5; clone_size: -; cdr3_nt: TGCGCCAGCAGCCGTACGTGGGAGGGGAAGCGGCCCCAGCATTTT; cdr3_aa: CASSRTWEGKRPQHF
d_call: -; v_call: TRBV19; j_call: TRBJ1-2; clone_size: -; cdr3_nt: TGTGCCAGTATGAAGGAGGGCTACTATGGCTACACCTTC; cdr3_aa: CASMKEGYYGYTF
d_call: -; v_call: TRBV19; j_call: TRBJ1-6; clone_size: -; cdr3_nt: TGTGCCACTTCTCAGGGGTCGACACCCCTCCACTTT; cdr3_aa: CATSQGSTPLHF
d_call: -; v_call: TRBV18; j_call: TRBJ1-5; clone_size: -; cdr3_nt: TGTGCCAGCTCACCAAAAGAATGGGAAGGTCAGCCCCAGCATTTT; cdr3_aa: CASSPKEWEGQPQHF
d_call: -; v_call: TRBV7-9; j_call: TRBJ1-1; clone_size: -; cdr3_nt: TGTGCCAGCAGCACTACAGGGCCCGGAGACACTGAAGCTTTCTTT; cdr3_aa: CASSTTGPGDTEAFF
d_call: -; v_call: TRBV12-3/TRBV12-4; j_call: TRBJ2-5; clone_size: once; cdr3_nt: TGTGCCAGCGGGGTTGGGGGGCCAGAGACCCAGTACTTC; cdr3_aa: CASGVGGPETQYF
d_call: -; v_call: TRBV7-3; j_call: TRBJ2-2; clone_size: -; cdr3_nt: TGTGCCAGCGGACGCTTCGGGGGGGAGCTGTTTTTT; cdr3_aa: CASGRFGGELFF
d_call: -; v_call: TRBV7-6; j_call: TRBJ1-6; clone_size: few; cdr3_nt: TGTGCCAGCAGCCCCGCCGAGGGAAGTAGGGGTTCACCCCTCCACTTT; cdr3_aa: CASSPAEGSRGSPLHF
d_call: TRBD1; v_call: TRBV3-1/TRBV3-2; j_call: TRBJ1-2; clone_size: -; cdr3_nt: TGTGCCAGCAGCCAACCCGGACAGGGCGCTGGCTATGGCTACACCTTC; cdr3_aa: CASSQPGQGAGYGYTF
d_call: TRBD1; v_call: TRBV6-2/TRBV6-3; j_call: TRBJ2-1; clone_size: -; cdr3_nt: TGTGCCAGCAACCCAAGGACAGGGGGCTCCCTCAATGAGCAGTTCTTC; cdr3_aa: CASNPRTGGSLNEQFF
d_call: -; v_call: TRBV2; j_call: TRBJ2-7; clone_size: -; cdr3_nt: TGTGCCAGCAGTGACTTGAACGGATCCGGCGAGCAGTACTTC; cdr3_aa: CASSDLNGSGEQYF
d_call: -; v_call: TRBV27; j_call: TRBJ1-3; clone_size: -; cdr3_nt: TGTGCCAGCGCGATTGGAAACACCATATATTTT; cdr3_aa: CASAIGNTIYF
d_call: -; v_call: TRBV9; j_call: TRBJ1-2; clone_size: -; cdr3_nt: TGTGCCAGCAGCGTAGCTTGGGACCCGAACTATGGCTACACCTTC; cdr3_aa: CASSVAWDPNYGYTF
d_call: TRBD1; v_call: TRBV5-1; j_call: TRBJ1-4; clone_size: -; cdr3_nt: TGCGCCAGCAGCTTGGCGGGACAGGGAGGGAACGAAAAACTGTTTTTT; cdr3_aa: CASSLAGQGGNEKLFF
d_call: -; v_call: TRBV3-1/TRBV3-2; j_call: TRBJ2-1; clone_size: -; cdr3_nt: TGTGCCAGCAGCCAAGGGGCCTACAGCTCCTACAATGAGCAGTTCTTC; cdr3_aa: CASSQGAYSSYNEQFF
d_call: -; v_call: TRBV19; j_call: TRBJ1-3; clone_size: -; cdr3_nt: TGTGCCAGTGGGAGTTATTCTGGAAACACCATATATTTT; cdr3_aa: CASGSYSGNTIYF
d_call: -; v_call: TRBV6-5; j_call: TRBJ1-5; clone_size: -; cdr3_nt: TGTGCCAGCAGTCCGTACTTGGTTAGCAATCAGCCCCAGCATTTT; cdr3_aa: CASSPYLVSNQPQHF
d_call: TRBD2; v_call: TRBV2; j_call: TRBJ2-3; clone_size: once; cdr3_nt: TGTGCCAGCAGAACTAGCGGTGGCACAGATACGCAGTATTTT; cdr3_aa: CASRTSGGTDTQYF
d_call: TRBD1; v_call: TRBV29-1; j_call: TRBJ2-7; clone_size: -; cdr3_nt: TGCAGCGTTGAAGATGGCCAGGGGGCAATAAGTGAGCAGTACTTC; cdr3_aa: CSVEDGQGAISEQYF
d_call: -; v_call: TRBV19; j_call: TRBJ1-1; clone_size: -; cdr3_nt: TGTGCCAGTAGCCAGCCGGGAAGGACTGAAGCTTTCTTT; cdr3_aa: CASSQPGRTEAFF
d_call: -; v_call: TRBV6-5; j_call: TRBJ1-1; clone_size: once; cdr3_nt: TGTGCCAGCAGCCGCTCGGGGGTCGAGACTGAAGCTTTCTTT; cdr3_aa: CASSRSGVETEAFF
d_call: -; v_call: TRBV6-5; j_call: TRBJ2-4; clone_size: -; cdr3_nt: TGTGCCAGCAGTTACACCGGGACGAAAAACATTCAGTACTTC; cdr3_aa: CASSYTGTKNIQYF
d_call: -; v_call: TRBV4-3; j_call: TRBJ1-1; clone_size: -; cdr3_nt: TGCGCCAGCAGCCAAGATTTCCTTGGCGCCCTCGGGGCTTTCTTT; cdr3_aa: CASSQDFLGALGAFF
d_call: -; v_call: TRBV12-5; j_call: TRBJ2-3; clone_size: -; cdr3_nt: TGTGCTAGTAAGGAGGGGGGACCCACAGATACGCAGTATTTT; cdr3_aa: CASKEGGPTDTQYF